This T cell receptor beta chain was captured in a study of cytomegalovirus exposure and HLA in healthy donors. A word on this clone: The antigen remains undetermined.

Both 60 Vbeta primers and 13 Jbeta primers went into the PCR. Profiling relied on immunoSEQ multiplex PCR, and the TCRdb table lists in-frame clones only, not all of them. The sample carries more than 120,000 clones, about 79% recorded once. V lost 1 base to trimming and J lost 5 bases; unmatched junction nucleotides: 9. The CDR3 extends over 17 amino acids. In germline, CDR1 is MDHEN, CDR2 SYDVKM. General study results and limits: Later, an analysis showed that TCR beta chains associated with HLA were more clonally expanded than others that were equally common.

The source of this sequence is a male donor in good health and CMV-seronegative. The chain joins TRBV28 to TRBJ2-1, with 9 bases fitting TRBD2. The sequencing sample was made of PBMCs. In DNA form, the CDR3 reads TGTGCCAGCAGTTTATTGCGGCGGGAGGGTGCCAACAATGAGCAGTTCTTC. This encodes CASSLLRREGANNEQFF. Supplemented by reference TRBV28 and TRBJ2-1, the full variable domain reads DVKVTQSSRYLVKRTGEKVFLECVQDMDHENMFWYRQDPGLGLRLIYFSYDVKMKEKGDIPEGYSVSREKKERFSLILESASTNQTSMYLCASSLLRREGANNEQFFGPGTRLTVL.